Here is one T cell receptor (beta chain) with its context. Its matching antigen is unknown. CDR1 is SQVTM, CDR2 ANQGSEA, per germline. V lost 0 bases to trimming and J lost 1 base, with 12 bases between them. The CDR3 consists of 15 residues. These data belong to a study of T cell repertoires in cytomegalovirus infection. For the study at large: HLA-B-restricted CMV epitopes that are well studied, plus recently identified HLA-C-restricted ones, were used by the study. A matching HLA type, together with CMV infection, was signaled by public TCR beta signatures. Broader study findings: HLA-C-restricted CMV clonotypes gave the most frequent clonotype in two of eight donors. Summed frequency of shared TCR beta families picked out CMV carriers who also had the relevant HLA.

TCRdb independently ran MiXCR on the reads; one entry per CDR3 protein. Among about a million distinct CDR3 sequences, roughly a third were seen once, and the ten largest hold about an eighth. The sequences come from cultured CD8+ T cells from PBMCs, collected from culture after CMV antigen stimulation. The chain links TRBV29-1 to TRBJ2-5, with D possibly TRBD1 on 6 matching bases. This TCR was sampled from a human donor in good health (CMV status not recorded). Some clones in this sample may be carry-over from other donors' samples. CDR3 residues: CSVEDLKDSQETQYF. CDR3 nucleotides: TGCAGCGTTGAAGATCTGAAGGACAGCCAAGAGACCCAGTACTTC.